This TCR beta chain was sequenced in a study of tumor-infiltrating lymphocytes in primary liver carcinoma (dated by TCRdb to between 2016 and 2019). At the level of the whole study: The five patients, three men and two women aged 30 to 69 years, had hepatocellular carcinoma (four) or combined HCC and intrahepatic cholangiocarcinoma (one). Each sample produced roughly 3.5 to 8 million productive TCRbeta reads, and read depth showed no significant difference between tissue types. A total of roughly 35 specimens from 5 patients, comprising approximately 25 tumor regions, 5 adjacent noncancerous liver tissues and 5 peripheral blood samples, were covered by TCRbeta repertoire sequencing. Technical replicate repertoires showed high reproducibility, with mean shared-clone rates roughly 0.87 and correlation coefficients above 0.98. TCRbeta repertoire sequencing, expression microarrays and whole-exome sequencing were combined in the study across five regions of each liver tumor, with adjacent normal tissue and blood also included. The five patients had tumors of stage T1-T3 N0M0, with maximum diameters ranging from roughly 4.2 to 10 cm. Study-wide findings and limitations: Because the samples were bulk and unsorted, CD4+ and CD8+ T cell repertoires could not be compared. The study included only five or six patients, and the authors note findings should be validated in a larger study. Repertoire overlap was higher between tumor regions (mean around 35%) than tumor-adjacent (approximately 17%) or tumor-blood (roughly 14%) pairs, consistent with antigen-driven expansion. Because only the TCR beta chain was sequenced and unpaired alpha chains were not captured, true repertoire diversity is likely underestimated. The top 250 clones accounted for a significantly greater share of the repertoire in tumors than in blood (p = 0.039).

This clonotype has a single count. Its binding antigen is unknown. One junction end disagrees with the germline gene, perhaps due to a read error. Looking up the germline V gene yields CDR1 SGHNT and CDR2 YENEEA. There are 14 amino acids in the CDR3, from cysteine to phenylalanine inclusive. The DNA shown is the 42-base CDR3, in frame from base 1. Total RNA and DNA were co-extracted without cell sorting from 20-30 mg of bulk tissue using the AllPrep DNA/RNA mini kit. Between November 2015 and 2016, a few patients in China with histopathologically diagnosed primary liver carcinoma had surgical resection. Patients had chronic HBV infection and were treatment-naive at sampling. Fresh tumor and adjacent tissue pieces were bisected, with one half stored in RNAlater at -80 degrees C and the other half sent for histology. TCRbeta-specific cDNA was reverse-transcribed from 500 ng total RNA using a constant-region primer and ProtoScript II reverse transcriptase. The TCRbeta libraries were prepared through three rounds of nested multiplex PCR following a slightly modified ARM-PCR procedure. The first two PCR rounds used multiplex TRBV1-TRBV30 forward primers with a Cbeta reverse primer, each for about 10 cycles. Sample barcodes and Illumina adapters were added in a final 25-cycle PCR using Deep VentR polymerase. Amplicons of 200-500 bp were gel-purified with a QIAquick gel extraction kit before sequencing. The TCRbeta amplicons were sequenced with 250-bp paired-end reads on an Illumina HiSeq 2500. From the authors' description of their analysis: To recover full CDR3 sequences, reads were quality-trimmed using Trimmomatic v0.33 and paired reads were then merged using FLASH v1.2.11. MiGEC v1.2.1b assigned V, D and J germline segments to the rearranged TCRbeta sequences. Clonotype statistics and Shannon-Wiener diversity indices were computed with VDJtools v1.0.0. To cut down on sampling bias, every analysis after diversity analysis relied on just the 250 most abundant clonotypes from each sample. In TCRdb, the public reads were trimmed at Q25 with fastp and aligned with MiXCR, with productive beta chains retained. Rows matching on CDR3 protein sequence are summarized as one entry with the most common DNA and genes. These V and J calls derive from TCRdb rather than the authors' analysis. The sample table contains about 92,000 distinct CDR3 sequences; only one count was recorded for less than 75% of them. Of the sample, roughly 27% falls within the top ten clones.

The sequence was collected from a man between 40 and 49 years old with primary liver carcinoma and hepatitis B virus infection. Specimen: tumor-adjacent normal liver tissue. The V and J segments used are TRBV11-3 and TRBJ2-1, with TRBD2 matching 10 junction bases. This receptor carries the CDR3 CVSSSLAGEGGQFF. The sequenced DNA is TGTGTCAGCAGCTCCCTAGCGGGAGAGGGTGGACAGTTCTTC.